The rows below give T cell receptor beta chains drawn from one sample of a study of cytotoxic CD8 clonotypes in ibrutinib-treated CLL. This table comes from immunoSEQ multiplex PCR, and its TCRdb copy is limited to in-frame clones, with some not included. Of over 75,000 clones in the sample, more than 75% are singletons; the top ten hold approximately 30%. Sequenced here: PBMCs, sampled after 12 months of ibrutinib treatment. The receptor source for this set is a human donor with chronic lymphocytic leukemia. Both conserved end residues are part of each CDR3. The order of the fields is CDR3 DNA, CDR3 protein, D gene, J gene, V gene, clone size. The D gene is left open where the match is weak. Clone size appears in some rows only: once, few, many, or a class for an expanded clone.

DNA: TGTGCCAGCAGCTTAGGCCAGGGGCGGGCGACTGAAGCTTTCTTT
CDR3: CASSLGQGRATEAFF
D: -
J: TRBJ1-1
V: TRBV7-8
size: -

DNA: TGTGCCAGCAGCTCAGGGGGGGAAACAGATACGCAGTATTTT
CDR3: CASSSGGETDTQYF
D: -
J: TRBJ2-3
V: TRBV7-3
size: -

DNA: TGTGCCAGCAGCTTGGGGGGCTCTGGGGCCAACGTCCTGACTTTC
CDR3: CASSLGGSGANVLTF
D: -
J: TRBJ2-6
V: TRBV7-8
size: once

DNA: TGTGCCAGTAGTCCCCGGGCGAGGTTATCTGAAGCTTTCTTT
CDR3: CASSPRARLSEAFF
D: -
J: TRBJ1-1
V: TRBV19
size: -

DNA: TGTGCCAGCAGCTTAGTAGCGGGGGGGAGCACAGATACGCAGTATTTT
CDR3: CASSLVAGGSTDTQYF
D: TRBD2
J: TRBJ2-3
V: TRBV7-6
size: -

DNA: TGCGCCAGCAGCTTGGTTGGGATAGAGGGCTTTACTGAAGCTTTCTTT
CDR3: CASSLVGIEGFTEAFF
D: -
J: TRBJ1-1
V: TRBV5-1
size: -

DNA: TGTGCCAGCAGCACGTTATCTAGCGGGGGTACGGATGAGCAGTTCTTC
CDR3: CASSTLSSGGTDEQFF
D: TRBD2
J: TRBJ2-1
V: TRBV5-6
size: -

DNA: TGTGCCAGCAGCTTAAGGTTAGGTACGCAGTATTTT
CDR3: CASSLRLGTQYF
D: -
J: TRBJ2-3
V: TRBV7-8
size: -

DNA: TGTGCCAGCACACCACGGTGGGGGGGGTCCTACAATGAGCAGTTCTTC
CDR3: CASTPRWGGSYNEQFF
D: TRBD2
J: TRBJ2-1
V: TRBV7-2
size: -

DNA: TGTGCCATCAGTGAGTCACGGGACAAGTATGGCTACACCTTC
CDR3: CAISESRDKYGYTF
D: -
J: TRBJ1-2
V: TRBV10-3
size: few

DNA: TGTGCCAGCTCGGTAATCGAGCAGTACTTC
CDR3: CASSVIEQYF
D: -
J: TRBJ2-7
V: TRBV6-6
size: -

DNA: TGTGCCACCAGCAGAGATGGAGGGGTACTAGACGAGCAGTACTTC
CDR3: CATSRDGGVLDEQYF
D: -
J: TRBJ2-7
V: TRBV15
size: few

DNA: TGTGCCAGCAGTGTTTCAGGGGATCAGCCCCAGCATTTT
CDR3: CASSVSGDQPQHF
D: -
J: TRBJ1-5
V: TRBV6-1
size: once

DNA: TGCGCCAGCAGCGGACCCCTACGGACCTCCTACAATGAGCAGTTCTTC
CDR3: CASSGPLRTSYNEQFF
D: -
J: TRBJ2-1
V: TRBV5-1
size: -

DNA: TGTGCCAGCAGCAGAGGGACAGGGTTGAACACCGGGGAGCTGTTTTTT
CDR3: CASSRGTGLNTGELFF
D: TRBD1
J: TRBJ2-2
V: TRBV7-9
size: -

DNA: TGTGCCAGCAGTGAAGAGGGGGGGCTCGTCTATGGCTACACCTTC
CDR3: CASSEEGGLVYGYTF
D: -
J: TRBJ1-2
V: TRBV2
size: -

DNA: TGTGCCAGTAGTAAACAGGGTGGAGGCACTGAAGCTTTCTTT
CDR3: CASSKQGGGTEAFF
D: -
J: TRBJ1-1
V: TRBV19
size: -

DNA: TGTGCCTCTGGGAGTCTCATGGGGGACGAGCAGTACTTC
CDR3: CASGSLMGDEQYF
D: -
J: TRBJ2-7
V: TRBV10-3
size: -

DNA: TGTGCCAGCAGTGAGGCAGCAGGCTATGAGCAGTTCTTC
CDR3: CASSEAAGYEQFF
D: -
J: TRBJ2-1
V: TRBV6-4
size: few

DNA: TGTGCCAGTAGTATAGATCATCGAAGGGGGACCAGCTATGGCTACACCTTC
CDR3: CASSIDHRRGTSYGYTF
D: -
J: TRBJ1-2
V: TRBV19
size: -

DNA: TGCGCCAGCAGTGAGTCCTTGGGGGCCAACGTCCTGACTTTC
CDR3: CASSESLGANVLTF
D: -
J: TRBJ2-6
V: TRBV10-1
size: -

DNA: TGCGCCAGCAGCTTGACGAGGACGGTTTCCTCCTACGAGCAGTACTTC
CDR3: CASSLTRTVSSYEQYF
D: -
J: TRBJ2-7
V: TRBV5-1
size: -

DNA: TGCGCCAGCAGCTTTTCAGGACTAAGCACTCTGGGCGAGCAGTACTTC
CDR3: CASSFSGLSTLGEQYF
D: -
J: TRBJ2-7
V: TRBV5-1
size: -

DNA: TGTGCCAGCAGCCTCGGGACAGCGAACACTGAAGCTTTCTTT
CDR3: CASSLGTANTEAFF
D: TRBD1
J: TRBJ1-1
V: TRBV7-2
size: -

DNA: TGTGCCAGCAGCCAGAAGTGGAGCGGGTCCTCGGGGACGCAGTATTTT
CDR3: CASSQKWSGSSGTQYF
D: -
J: TRBJ2-3
V: TRBV7-2
size: -

DNA: TGTGCCAGCAGTGATGGTCCGAAGACCTACGAGCAGTACTTC
CDR3: CASSDGPKTYEQYF
D: -
J: TRBJ2-7
V: TRBV2
size: -

DNA: TGTGCCATCAGTGAGGGGATCCCGAACACTGAAGCTTTCTTT
CDR3: CAISEGIPNTEAFF
D: -
J: TRBJ1-1
V: TRBV10-3
size: -

DNA: TGTGCCAGCGGAGCCGGCCCCGGGACGGCCCAAGAGACCCAGTACTTC
CDR3: CASGAGPGTAQETQYF
D: -
J: TRBJ2-5
V: TRBV6-6
size: hyperexpanded

DNA: TGTGCCAGCAGCTCCCGTAGGTTCCAAAGCACAGATACGCAGTATTTT
CDR3: CASSSRRFQSTDTQYF
D: -
J: TRBJ2-3
V: TRBV5-6
size: -